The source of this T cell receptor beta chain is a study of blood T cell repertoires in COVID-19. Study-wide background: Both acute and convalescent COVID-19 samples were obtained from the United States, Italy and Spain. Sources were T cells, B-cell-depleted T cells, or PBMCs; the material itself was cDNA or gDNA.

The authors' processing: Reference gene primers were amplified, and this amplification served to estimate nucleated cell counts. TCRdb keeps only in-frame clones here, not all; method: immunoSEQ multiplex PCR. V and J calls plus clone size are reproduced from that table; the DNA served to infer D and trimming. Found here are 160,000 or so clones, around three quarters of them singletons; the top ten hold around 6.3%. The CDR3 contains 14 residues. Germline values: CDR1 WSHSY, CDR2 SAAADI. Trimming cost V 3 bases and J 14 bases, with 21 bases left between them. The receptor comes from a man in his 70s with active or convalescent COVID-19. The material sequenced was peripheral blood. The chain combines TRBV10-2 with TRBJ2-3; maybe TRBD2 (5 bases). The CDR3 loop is CASSDGHQDGVRYF. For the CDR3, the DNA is TGCGCCAGCAGTGACGGGCACCAGGACGGGGTTAGGTATTTT.